The 15 T cell receptor beta chains presented below share a single source sample, sequenced in a study of blood T cell repertoires in COVID-19. TCRdb keeps only in-frame clones here, not all; method: immunoSEQ multiplex PCR. The sample lists some 70,000 clones, 80% to 90% occurring once. The source material was peripheral blood. The origin of the receptors is a man under 40 with acute or convalescent COVID-19.

A single count supports this clone. The chain couples TRBV7-9 to TRBJ1-3; D unclear. The CDR3 spans 15 residues. Germline values: CDR1 SEHNR, CDR2 FQNEAQ (reference sequence). V lost 6 bases to trimming and J lost 0 bases, with 12 bases between them. DNA of the CDR3: TGTGCCAGCAGATCTGCGGAGGGCTCTGGAAACACCATATATTTT. It is translated as CASRSAEGSGNTIYF.

This clone was detected only a few times. J is TRBJ2-1 and V is TRBV15; 10 bases match TRBD2. The ends lost 3 bases at V and 2 bases at J; junction bases unmatched: 4. The CDR3 is made up of 16 amino acids. Germline-derived CDR1 and CDR2 are LNHNV and YYDKDF (reference sequence). In DNA form, the CDR3 reads TGTGCCACCAGCAGTGGACTAGCGGAGCCCTACAATGAGCAGTTCTTC. This sequence encodes CATSSGLAEPYNEQFF.

This clone was seen more than once but under ten times. The chain has TRBV28 and TRBJ1-2, with 8 bases identical to TRBD1. This CDR3 region has 13 residues. Losses at the gene ends were 2 bases for V and 8 bases for J; bases not matched to a gene: 4. CDR1 is MDHEN, CDR2 SYDVKM, per germline. The CDR3 nucleotides are TGTGCCAGCAGTTTAAGGACAGGGAAGGGCTACACCTTC. Translating it yields CASSLRTGKGYTF.

The CDR3 coding sequence is TGTGCCAGCAGGGGTCTGCGGGGGCCGAATCAGCCCCAGCATTTT. This sequence encodes CASRGLRGPNQPQHF. The rearrangement uses TRBV2 and TRBJ1-5; D perhaps matches TRBD1 (6 bases). The CDR3 has 15 amino acids. In germline, CDR1 is SNHLY, CDR2 FYNNEI. With 6 bases removed from V and 4 bases from J, the gap between germline ends came to 16 bases.

V and J are TRBV11-3 and TRBJ2-2; 9 bases align to TRBD2. J gave up 7 bases and V 5 bases, and 8 bases lay outside the gene matches. Germline V gives CDR1 SGHNT, CDR2 YENEEA. This CDR3 contains 15 residues. CDR3 nucleotides: TGTGCCAGCAGCGCCCGCGGGGGGGCCGACGGGGAGCTGTTTTTT. Amino acid sequence: CASSARGGADGELFF.

V and J are TRBV6-5 and TRBJ1-5, with D possibly TRBD1 on 5 matching bases. Per germline, CDR1 MNHEY and CDR2 SVGAGI. This CDR3 contains 14 residues. V gave up 6 bases and J gave up 0 bases, with 9 bases separating them. CDR3 sequence reads: CASRGPASNQPQHF. The CDR3 nucleotides are TGTGCCAGCAGGGGGCCAGCTAGCAATCAGCCCCAGCATTTT.

V gene TRBV5-4 combines with J gene TRBJ2-7; D gene ambiguous. The V end was cut by 4 bases, the J end by 3 bases, with 14 bases between. In germline, CDR1 is SGHNT, CDR2 YYREEE (reference sequence). This CDR3 contains 14 residues. Written as DNA, the CDR3 is TGTGCCAGCAGCCGGATCGAGGTTCTCTACGAGCAGTACTTC. Amino acid sequence: CASSRIEVLYEQYF.

The chain joins TRBV10-3 to TRBJ2-1; D is unclear. V gave up 4 bases and J gave up 8 bases, with 12 bases separating them. The CDR3 sequence is 13 residues long. Germline V lookup: CDR1 ENHRY, CDR2 SYGVKD. The CDR3 nucleotides are TGTGCCATCAGTGCTTCAATAGCCGATGAGCAGTTCTTC. Protein: CAISASIADEQFF.

The genes are TRBV2 and TRBJ1-5; D not certain. Per the germline V gene, CDR1 is SNHLY and CDR2 is FYNNEI. The length of the CDR3 is 11 residues. Trimming cost V 4 bases and J 9 bases, with 7 bases left between them. DNA of the CDR3: TGTGCCAGCAGTGTGGGAGCGCCCCAGCATTTT. Residues: CASSVGAPQHF.

This sequence joins TRBV5-1 and TRBJ2-5, with TRBD1 as a possible D gene (8 bases). CDR3 length: 15 residues. V dropped 6 bases and J dropped 5 bases, with 20 bases sitting between them. Germline-derived CDR1 and CDR2 are SGHRS and YFSETQ. CDR3 protein: CASNPGGQAPETQYF. The CDR3 coding sequence is TGCGCCAGCAACCCGGGGGGACAGGCCCCTGAGACCCAGTACTTC.

The chain carries TRBV20-1 and TRBJ1-3, with unresolved D. The CDR3 extends over 15 amino acids. The germline gives CDR1 DFQATT, CDR2 SNEGSKA (reference sequence). The ends were cut back, 3 bases at V and 3 bases at J, with 15 bases in the middle. The CDR3 DNA reads as TGCAGTGCTAGTGAACAGCCTTCCCTTGGAAACACCATATATTTT. This codes for CSASEQPSLGNTIYF.

The chain combines TRBV5-4 with TRBJ2-7; a possible D gene is TRBD2 (5 bases). Trimming removed 2 bases at V and 4 bases at J, with 16 bases between. Germline V gives CDR1 SGHNT, CDR2 YYREEE (reference sequence). The CDR3 has 15 amino acids. CDR3 in DNA: TGTGCCAGCAGCTTAGACCCGGGAACAGCGTACGAGCAGTACTTC. This encodes CASSLDPGTAYEQYF.

The J gene is TRBJ1-1, the V gene TRBV19; the match to TRBD1 covers 9 bases. Germline V gene lookup returns CDR1 LNHDA and CDR2 SQIVND (reference sequence). The CDR3 covers 14 residues. V lost 4 bases and J lost 4; bases outside the gene matches: 4. Written as DNA, the CDR3 is TGTGCCAGTAGTACCGGGACAGGGATCACTGAAGCTTTCTTT. Translated: CASSTGTGITEAFF.

This sequence joins TRBV30 and TRBJ2-2; D is unclear. Looked up from germline, CDR1 is GTSNPN and CDR2 is SVGIG (reference sequence). The CDR3 has 15 residues. The ends were cut back, 3 bases at V and 1 base at J, with 12 bases in the middle. The CDR3 reads CAWSILDRNTGELFF. The CDR3 DNA reads TGTGCCTGGAGCATCCTCGATAGGAACACCGGGGAGCTGTTTTTT.

V gene TRBV24-1 combines with J gene TRBJ2-1, with 8 nucleotides matching TRBD2. This CDR3 has 14 residues. V dropped 5 bases and J dropped 6; count of bases not matched to a gene: 5. Germline values: CDR1 KGHDR, CDR2 SFDVKD. CDR3 loop: CATSVTSGRNEQFF. In DNA form, the CDR3 reads TGTGCCACCAGTGTTACTAGCGGCCGCAATGAGCAGTTCTTC.